This T cell receptor (beta chain) was identified in a study of T-cell memory formation after mild COVID-19. About the research overall: Largely donor-specific TCR clusters were found.

TCRdb processed the 5' RACE reads anew with MiXCR; each CDR3 protein has one entry. The repertoire holds 90,000 to 120,000 distinct CDR3 sequences, with about an eighth as singletons. The V and J ends lost 5 bases and 0 bases respectively, with 17 bases between them. The CDR3 has 17 residues. Germline CDR1 is SEHNR and CDR2 is FQNEAQ (reference sequence). Ten or more counts support this clonotype. The sequencing sample was made of PBMCs or a T cell subset sorted from them (not recorded which). This receptor was identified in a young man who had mild COVID-19 (a few samples of this study predate the infection). Cell type and time point are not known. The chain joins TRBV7-9 to TRBJ2-1; D may be TRBD2 (6 bases). CDR3 nucleotide sequence: TGTGCCAGCAGCGCTAGACTGATCGGGAGCTCCTACAATGAGCAGTTCTTC. Translating it yields CASSARLIGSSYNEQFF.